The clone carrying this TCR beta chain came up many times. What it binds is not known. In germline, CDR1 is SQVTM, CDR2 ANQGSEA. V dropped 6 bases and J dropped 9; count of bases not matched to a gene: 7. This CDR3 comprises 11 residues. Previously described methods and listed TCR primers were used for bulk TCR libraries. MiXCR, applied by TCRdb to the PCR reads, yields one record per CDR3 protein. Found here are 250,000 to 350,000 distinct CDR3 sequences, roughly 23% of them singletons; the top ten hold approximately 0.85%. This entry belongs to a study of molecular identifiers for immune sequencing clone quantification. Regarding the study as a whole: With a barcode shared among identical TCR molecules, highly expanded clone sizes could be underestimated.

The sequenced sample consisted of naive CD8+ T cells from blood, with Jurkat cell RNA spiked in. The subset is: FACS-sorted CD8+CD4-CCR7+CD45RA+ naive T cells. This chain uses TRBV29-1 with TRBJ1-1; 7 bases align to TRBD1. The clonotype originates from a human donor in good health. Some libraries in this study had Jurkat cell RNA spiked in. In nucleotides, the CDR3 is TGCAGCGTCACAATGACAGGGAAAGCTTTCTTT. Translating gives CSVTMTGKAFF. Supplemented by reference TRBV29-1 and TRBJ1-1, the full variable domain reads SAVISQKPSRDICQRGTSLTIQCQVDSQVTMMFWYRQQPGQSLTLIATANQGSEATYESGFVIDKFPISRPNLTFSTLTVSNMSPEDSSIYLCSVTMTGKAFFGQGTRLTVV.